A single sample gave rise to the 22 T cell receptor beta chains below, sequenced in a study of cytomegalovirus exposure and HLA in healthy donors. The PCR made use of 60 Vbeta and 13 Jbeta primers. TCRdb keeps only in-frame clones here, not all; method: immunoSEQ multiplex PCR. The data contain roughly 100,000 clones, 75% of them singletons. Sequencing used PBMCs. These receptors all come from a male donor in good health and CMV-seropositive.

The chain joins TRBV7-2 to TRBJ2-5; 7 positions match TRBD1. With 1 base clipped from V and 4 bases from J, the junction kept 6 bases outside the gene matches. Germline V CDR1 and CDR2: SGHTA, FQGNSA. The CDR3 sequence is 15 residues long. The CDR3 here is CASSLGRGLGETQYF. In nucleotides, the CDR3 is TGTGCCAGCAGCTTAGGTAGGGGGCTTGGAGAGACCCAGTACTTC.

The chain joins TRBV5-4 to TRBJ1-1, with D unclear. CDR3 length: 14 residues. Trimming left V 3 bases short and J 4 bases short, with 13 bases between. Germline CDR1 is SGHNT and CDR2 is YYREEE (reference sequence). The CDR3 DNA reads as TGTGCCAGCAGCTCCCTTCGGGTTGGCACTGAAGCTTTCTTT. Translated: CASSSLRVGTEAFF.

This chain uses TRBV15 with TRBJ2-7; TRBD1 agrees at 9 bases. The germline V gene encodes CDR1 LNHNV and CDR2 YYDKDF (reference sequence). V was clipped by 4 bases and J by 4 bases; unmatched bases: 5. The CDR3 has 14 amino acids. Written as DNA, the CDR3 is TGTGCCACCAGCATAGGACAGGGGAGGTACGAGCAGTACTTC. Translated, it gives CATSIGQGRYEQYF.

CDR3 sequence (DNA): TGCGCCAGCAGCTTGTCGCCGGGGACCCAGTACTTC. Protein product: CASSLSPGTQYF. The chain recombines TRBV5-1 with TRBJ2-5; D is unclear. Germline-derived CDR1 and CDR2 are SGHRS and YFSETQ. This CDR3 has 12 amino acids. With 1 base removed from V and 7 bases from J, the gap between germline ends came to 8 bases.

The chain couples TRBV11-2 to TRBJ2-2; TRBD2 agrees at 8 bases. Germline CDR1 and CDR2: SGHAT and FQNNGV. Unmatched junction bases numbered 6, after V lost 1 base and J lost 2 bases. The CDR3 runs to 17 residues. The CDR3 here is CASSLGRLAGNTGELFF. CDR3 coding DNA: TGTGCCAGCAGCTTAGGTCGTCTAGCGGGCAACACCGGGGAGCTGTTTTTT.

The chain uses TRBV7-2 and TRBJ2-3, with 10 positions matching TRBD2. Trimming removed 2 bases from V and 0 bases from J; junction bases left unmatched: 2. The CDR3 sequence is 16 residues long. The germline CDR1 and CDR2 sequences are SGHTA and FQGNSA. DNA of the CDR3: TGTGCCAGCAGCTTATGGACTAGCGGTAGCACAGATACGCAGTATTTT. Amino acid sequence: CASSLWTSGSTDTQYF. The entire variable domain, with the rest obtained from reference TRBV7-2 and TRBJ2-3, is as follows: GAGVSQSPSNKVTEKGKDVELRCDPISGHTALYWYRQSLGQGLEFLIYFQGNSAPDKSGLPSDRFSAERTGGSVSTLTIQRTQQEDSAVYLCASSLWTSGSTDTQYFGPGTRLTVL.

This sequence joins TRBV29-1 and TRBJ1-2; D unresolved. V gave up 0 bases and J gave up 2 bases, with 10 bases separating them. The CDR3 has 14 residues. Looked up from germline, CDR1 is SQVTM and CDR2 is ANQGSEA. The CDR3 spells CSVEDFGRNYGYTF. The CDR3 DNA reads TGCAGCGTTGAAGATTTTGGGAGAAACTATGGCTACACCTTC.

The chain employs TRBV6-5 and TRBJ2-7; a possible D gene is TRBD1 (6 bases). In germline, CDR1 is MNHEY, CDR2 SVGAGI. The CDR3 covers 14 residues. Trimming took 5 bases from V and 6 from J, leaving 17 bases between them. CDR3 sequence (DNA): TGTGCCAGCAGTCCGGGACACCATGCCTCCGAGCAGTACTTC. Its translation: CASSPGHHASEQYF.

The chain's CDR3 is CASSLIGLASEQYF. DNA for the CDR3: TGTGCCAGCAGCTTGATCGGACTAGCGAGCGAGCAGTACTTC. The chain is built from TRBV5-4 and TRBJ2-7; 9 bases are shared with TRBD2. Germline V gene lookup returns CDR1 SGHNT and CDR2 YYREEE (reference sequence). The J segment lost 6 bases and the V segment lost 1 base, leaving 5 bases of the junction unmatched. CDR3 size: 14 residues.

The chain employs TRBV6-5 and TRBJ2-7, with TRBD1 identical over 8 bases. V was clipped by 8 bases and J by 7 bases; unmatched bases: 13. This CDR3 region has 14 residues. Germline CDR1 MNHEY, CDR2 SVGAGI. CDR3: CASPRRQGAQEQYF. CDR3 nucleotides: TGTGCCAGCCCAAGGCGTCAGGGGGCGCAGGAGCAGTACTTC.

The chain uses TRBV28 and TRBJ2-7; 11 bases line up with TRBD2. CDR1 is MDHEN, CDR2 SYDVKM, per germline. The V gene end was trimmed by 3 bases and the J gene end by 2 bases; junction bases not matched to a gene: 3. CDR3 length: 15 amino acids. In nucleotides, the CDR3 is TGTGCCAGCAGTTTCGGACTAGCGGGCCCCTACGAGCAGTACTTC. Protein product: CASSFGLAGPYEQYF. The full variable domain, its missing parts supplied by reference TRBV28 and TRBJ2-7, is DVKVTQSSRYLVKRTGEKVFLECVQDMDHENMFWYRQDPGLGLRLIYFSYDVKMKEKGDIPEGYSVSREKKERFSLILESASTNQTSMYLCASSFGLAGPYEQYFGPGTRLTVT.

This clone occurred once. The CDR3 bases are TGTGCCAGCAGGAGGGATCGACGGGGCTACACCTTC. As protein: CASRRDRRGYTF. The chain is built from TRBV6-5 and TRBJ1-2; D remains unclear. The germline gives CDR1 MNHEY, CDR2 SVGAGI. CDR3 length equals 12 residues. V was pared by 6 bases and J by 8 bases, with 13 bases between.

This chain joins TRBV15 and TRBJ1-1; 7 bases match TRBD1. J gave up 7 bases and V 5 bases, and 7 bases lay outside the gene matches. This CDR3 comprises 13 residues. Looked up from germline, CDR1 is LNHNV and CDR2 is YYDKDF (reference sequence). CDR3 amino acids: CATSQDRPDEAFF. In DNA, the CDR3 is TGTGCCACCAGCCAGGACAGGCCGGATGAAGCTTTCTTT.

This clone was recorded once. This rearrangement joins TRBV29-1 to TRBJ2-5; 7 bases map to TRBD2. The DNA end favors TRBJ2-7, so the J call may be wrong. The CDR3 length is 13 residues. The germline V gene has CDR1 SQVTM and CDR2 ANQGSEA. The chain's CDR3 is CSVESSGAYEQYF. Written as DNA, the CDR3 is TGCAGCGTTGAATCTAGCGGAGCCTACGAGCAGTACTTC.

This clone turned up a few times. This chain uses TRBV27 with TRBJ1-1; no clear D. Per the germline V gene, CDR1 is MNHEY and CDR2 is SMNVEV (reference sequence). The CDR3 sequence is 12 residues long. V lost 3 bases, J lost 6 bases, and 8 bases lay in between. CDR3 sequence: CASSFTGSEAFF. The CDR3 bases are TGTGCCAGCAGTTTTACGGGGTCTGAAGCTTTCTTT.

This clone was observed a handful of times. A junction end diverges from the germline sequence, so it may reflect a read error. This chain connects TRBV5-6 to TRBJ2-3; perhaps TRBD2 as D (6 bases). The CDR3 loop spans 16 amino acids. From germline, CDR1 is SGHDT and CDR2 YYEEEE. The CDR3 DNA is TGTGCCAGCAGTTCTTGGGGTAGCGGTCTCACAGTTACGCAGTATTTT. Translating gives CASSSWGSGLTVTQYF.

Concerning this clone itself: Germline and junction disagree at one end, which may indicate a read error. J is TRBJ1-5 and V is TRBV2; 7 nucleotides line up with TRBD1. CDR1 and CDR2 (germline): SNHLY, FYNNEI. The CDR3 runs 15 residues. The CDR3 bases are TGTGCCAGCAGGGGGACAGAAGTACGAAATCAGCCCCAGAATTTT. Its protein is CASRGTEVRNQPQNF.

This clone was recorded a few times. The CDR3: CASSFLAQGWGEAFF. The DNA for the CDR3 is TGTGCCAGCAGCTTCTTGGCACAGGGATGGGGTGAAGCTTTCTTT. This chain links TRBV5-8 with TRBJ1-1, with D maybe TRBD1 (6 bases). This CDR3 has 15 residues. The germline V gene has CDR1 SGHTS and CDR2 YDEGEE. Trimming removed 2 bases at V and 7 bases at J, with 18 bases between. Full variable domain (rest looked up from reference TRBV5-8 and TRBJ1-1): EAGVTQSPTHLIKTRGQQATLRCSPISGHTSVYWYQQALGLGLQFLLWYDEGEERNRGNFPPRFSGRQFPNYSSELNVNALELEDSALYLCASSFLAQGWGEAFFGQGTRLTVV.

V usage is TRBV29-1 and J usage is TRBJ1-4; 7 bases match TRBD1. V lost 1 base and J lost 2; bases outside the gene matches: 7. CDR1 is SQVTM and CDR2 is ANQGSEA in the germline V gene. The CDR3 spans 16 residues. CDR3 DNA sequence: TGCAGCGTTGAAGCGTTGGAGACAGGGACTAATGAAAAACTGTTTTTT. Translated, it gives CSVEALETGTNEKLFF.

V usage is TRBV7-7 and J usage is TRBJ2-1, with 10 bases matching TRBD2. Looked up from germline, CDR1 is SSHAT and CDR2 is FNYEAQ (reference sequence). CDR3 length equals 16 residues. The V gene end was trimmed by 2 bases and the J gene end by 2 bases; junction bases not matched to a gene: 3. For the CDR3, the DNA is TGTGCCAGCAGCTTAAAAAGCGGGGGGGCCTACAATGAGCAGTTCTTC. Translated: CASSLKSGGAYNEQFF.

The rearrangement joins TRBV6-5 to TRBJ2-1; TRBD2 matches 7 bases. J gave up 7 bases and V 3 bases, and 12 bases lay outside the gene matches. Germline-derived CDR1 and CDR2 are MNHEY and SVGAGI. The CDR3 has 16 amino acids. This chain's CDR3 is CASSYFAGDDGNEQFF. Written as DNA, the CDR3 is TGTGCCAGCAGTTATTTTGCGGGAGATGATGGGAATGAGCAGTTCTTC.

DNA of the CDR3: TGTGCCAGCAGCTTAGTCTTTTCCGGTGACAATGAGCAGTTCTTC. Translated: CASSLVFSGDNEQFF. The chain is built from TRBV7-2 and TRBJ2-1, with unresolved D. This CDR3 has 15 residues. Trimming took 1 base from V and 5 from J, leaving 12 bases between them. CDR1 and CDR2 (germline): SGHTA, FQGNSA.